A selection of T cell receptor beta chains follows, all from one sample in a study of blood T cell repertoires in COVID-19. Produced via immunoSEQ multiplex PCR; TCRdb's table is partial and in-frame only. The sample holds 300,000 to 450,000 clones, about 87% seen once. The specimen sequenced was PBMCs or T cells enriched from blood (not recorded which). The receptors derive from a man aged 40-49 years in a cohort exposed to, infected with or recovered from COVID-19 (not recorded which). CDR3s include the opening cysteine and the closing phenylalanine or tryptophan. The D gene is left open where the match is weak. Where a row states a size, it is once, few, many or the class of an expanded clone; other rows omit it.

J: TRBJ2-3
D: .
size: .
V: TRBV12-3/TRBV12-4
CDR3: CASSLEGSQYF
DNA: TGTGCCAGCAGTTTGGAGGGATCGCAGTATTTT

J: TRBJ1-5
D: TRBD1
size: once
V: TRBV10-3
CDR3: CAISQETGGLQPQHF
DNA: TGTGCCATCAGCCAAGAGACAGGGGGGCTTCAGCCCCAGCATTTT

J: TRBJ2-7
D: TRBD2
size: once
V: TRBV9
CDR3: CASSKLAGDLEQYF
DNA: TGTGCCAGCAGCAAACTAGCGGGAGATTTAGAGCAGTACTTC

J: TRBJ2-3
D: TRBD2
size: .
V: TRBV11-2
CDR3: CASSLDPGGTQYF
DNA: TGTGCCAGCAGCTTAGATCCGGGAGGGACGCAGTATTTT

J: TRBJ2-1
D: .
size: .
V: TRBV18
CDR3: CASSPPSGGKVNEQFF
DNA: TGTGCCAGCTCACCACCGAGTGGGGGGAAGGTCAATGAGCAGTTCTTC

J: TRBJ1-2
D: .
size: once
V: TRBV19
CDR3: CASSFSDRFYGYTF
DNA: TGTGCCAGTAGTTTCTCGGACAGATTCTATGGCTACACCTTC

J: TRBJ2-1
D: TRBD1
size: .
V: TRBV6-2/TRBV6-3
CDR3: CASSYSDRGYEQFF
DNA: TGTGCCAGCAGTTACTCAGACAGGGGCTATGAGCAGTTCTTC

J: TRBJ1-2
D: .
size: .
V: TRBV11-2
CDR3: CASAQGQFVGYTF
DNA: TGTGCCAGCGCGCAAGGACAGTTTGTGGGCTACACCTTC

J: TRBJ2-2
D: TRBD1
size: .
V: TRBV28
CDR3: CASRGTGRGTGELFF
DNA: TGTGCCAGCAGAGGGACAGGGCGTGGTACCGGGGAGCTGTTTTTT

J: TRBJ2-3
D: .
size: .
V: TRBV19
CDR3: CASSIVDQGPDTQYF
DNA: TGTGCCAGTAGTATTGTCGACCAGGGGCCAGATACGCAGTATTTT

J: TRBJ1-5
D: .
size: .
V: TRBV28
CDR3: CASSSSVAGRLRQPQHF
DNA: TGTGCCAGCAGTTCCTCGGTGGCAGGGCGGTTAAGGCAGCCCCAGCATTTT

J: TRBJ2-7
D: TRBD1
size: .
V: TRBV6-5
CDR3: CASRNRDRGSYEQYF
DNA: TGTGCCAGCAGGAACCGGGACAGGGGATCCTACGAGCAGTACTTC

J: TRBJ1-1
D: .
size: .
V: TRBV9
CDR3: CASSVGQVATEAFF
DNA: TGTGCCAGCAGCGTAGGACAGGTGGCCACTGAAGCTTTCTTT

J: TRBJ1-3
D: .
size: .
V: TRBV5-3
CDR3: CARSTVGNTIYF
DNA: TGTGCCAGAAGCACGGTTGGAAACACCATATATTTT

J: TRBJ2-7
D: TRBD1
size: .
V: TRBV6-5
CDR3: CASSRAAQGLYEQYF
DNA: TGTGCCAGCAGTAGGGCCGCACAGGGGTTGTACGAGCAGTACTTC

J: TRBJ2-1
D: TRBD2
size: .
V: TRBV3-1/TRBV3-2
CDR3: CASSLTLAGGVGEQFF
DNA: TGTGCCAGCAGCCTCACCCTAGCGGGAGGGGTTGGTGAGCAGTTCTTC

J: TRBJ1-2
D: .
size: .
V: TRBV5-6
CDR3: CASSLFPGNYGYTF
DNA: TGTGCCAGCAGCTTGTTTCCCGGGAACTATGGCTACACCTTC

J: TRBJ2-2
D: .
size: .
V: TRBV5-4
CDR3: CASSSPASTNTGELFF
DNA: TGTGCCAGCAGTTCTCCAGCTAGTACGAACACCGGGGAGCTGTTTTTT

J: TRBJ1-1
D: .
size: .
V: TRBV5-4
CDR3: CASSSQGTEAFF
DNA: TGTGCCAGCAGCTCCCAGGGCACTGAAGCTTTCTTT

J: TRBJ2-1
D: TRBD2
size: .
V: TRBV24-1
CDR3: CATSETGLAGGNEQFF
DNA: TGTGCCACCAGTGAAACCGGACTAGCGGGAGGCAATGAGCAGTTCTTC

J: TRBJ1-5
D: TRBD1
size: .
V: TRBV19
CDR3: CASRDGPGQGRQPQHF
DNA: TGTGCCAGTAGAGACGGACCGGGACAGGGGAGGCAGCCCCAGCATTTT

J: TRBJ2-1
D: .
size: .
V: TRBV5-1
CDR3: CASSLPGFNEQFF
DNA: TGCGCCAGCAGCTTGCCCGGGTTCAATGAGCAGTTCTTC

J: TRBJ1-1
D: .
size: .
V: TRBV27
CDR3: CASSFYRETNTEAFF
DNA: TGTGCCAGCAGTTTCTACAGGGAAACGAACACTGAAGCTTTCTTT

J: TRBJ1-5
D: .
size: .
V: TRBV27
CDR3: CASRYGQTSNQPQHF
DNA: TGTGCCAGCAGATACGGACAGACTAGCAATCAGCCCCAGCATTTT

J: TRBJ1-2
D: TRBD1
size: .
V: TRBV20-1
CDR3: CSASIDRVNYGYTF
DNA: TGCAGTGCTAGTATAGACAGGGTAAACTATGGCTACACCTTC

J: TRBJ1-2
D: TRBD1
size: .
V: TRBV7-9
CDR3: CASSLTRTGYGYTF
DNA: TGTGCCAGCAGCTTAACGAGGACAGGCTATGGCTACACCTTC

J: TRBJ2-7
D: .
size: .
V: TRBV4-1
CDR3: CASSQQTAYEQYF
DNA: TGCGCCAGCAGCCAACAGACAGCCTACGAGCAGTACTTC

J: TRBJ1-1
D: .
size: .
V: TRBV28
CDR3: CASSLDSGPMNTEAFF
DNA: TGTGCCAGCAGTTTGGACAGTGGACCAATGAACACTGAAGCTTTCTTT

J: TRBJ2-7
D: TRBD2
size: .
V: TRBV5-1
CDR3: CASSLGLAGVYYEQYF
DNA: TGCGCCAGCAGCCTGGGACTAGCGGGAGTTTACTACGAGCAGTACTTC

J: TRBJ2-7
D: TRBD2
size: .
V: TRBV19
CDR3: CASSSASGTGEQYF
DNA: TGTGCCAGTAGTTCGGCTAGCGGGACGGGCGAGCAGTACTTC

J: TRBJ2-2
D: .
size: .
V: TRBV20-1
CDR3: CSASPLANANTGELFF
DNA: TGCAGTGCTAGTCCCCTAGCGAACGCGAACACCGGGGAGCTGTTTTTT

J: TRBJ1-1
D: .
size: .
V: TRBV7-9
CDR3: CASSLSDTPGRVNTEAFF
DNA: TGTGCCAGCAGCTTGTCGGACACACCTGGAAGAGTAAACACTGAAGCTTTCTTT

J: TRBJ2-7
D: TRBD1
size: .
V: TRBV28
CDR3: CASTSRDRVLFEQYF
DNA: TGTGCCAGCACTTCCAGAGACAGGGTATTATTCGAGCAGTACTTC

J: TRBJ2-5
D: TRBD2
size: .
V: TRBV6-2/TRBV6-3
CDR3: CASSSPAASGKETQYF
DNA: TGTGCCAGCAGCTCACCCGCGGCTAGCGGAAAAGAGACCCAGTACTTC

J: TRBJ2-6
D: TRBD1
size: .
V: TRBV10-3
CDR3: CAISGPGQGLSGANVLTF
DNA: TGTGCCATCAGTGGTCCGGGACAGGGGCTCTCTGGGGCCAACGTCCTGACTTTC

J: TRBJ1-1
D: .
size: few
V: TRBV11-3
CDR3: CASSLVQGGEAFF
DNA: TGTGCCAGCAGCTTAGTTCAAGGAGGGGAAGCTTTCTTT

J: TRBJ1-5
D: TRBD1
size: few
V: TRBV7-8
CDR3: CASSLGQGKQPQHF
DNA: TGTGCCAGCAGCCTGGGACAGGGGAAGCAGCCCCAGCATTTT

J: TRBJ1-2
D: TRBD1
size: .
V: TRBV11-2
CDR3: CASSSLRGASPGYTF
DNA: TGTGCCAGCAGTTCCCTCAGGGGGGCCTCCCCTGGCTACACCTTC

J: TRBJ2-7
D: .
size: few
V: TRBV2
CDR3: CASSPELEQYF
DNA: TGTGCCAGCAGTCCCGAGCTCGAGCAGTACTTC

J: TRBJ1-4
D: .
size: .
V: TRBV21-1
CDR3: CASSKKGQGFDTNEKLFF
DNA: TGTGCCAGCAGCAAAAAGGGACAGGGGTTCGATACTAATGAAAAACTGTTTTTT

J: TRBJ1-5
D: .
size: .
V: TRBV27
CDR3: CASSSGAQGQPQHF
DNA: TGTGCCAGCAGTTCCGGGGCACAGGGTCAGCCCCAGCATTTT

J: TRBJ1-5
D: TRBD1
size: few
V: TRBV7-2
CDR3: CASSVQGHHQPQHF
DNA: TGTGCCAGCAGCGTACAGGGGCACCATCAGCCCCAGCATTTT

J: TRBJ2-7
D: .
size: .
V: TRBV6-1
CDR3: CASSEGRGRRYEQYF
DNA: TGTGCCAGCAGTGAAGGGCGGGGGCGGCGGTACGAGCAGTACTTC

J: TRBJ1-3
D: .
size: .
V: TRBV5-6
CDR3: CASSSFRVLERTIYF
DNA: TGTGCCAGCAGTTCCTTCCGGGTTCTCGAAAGAACCATATATTTT

J: TRBJ2-1
D: TRBD2
size: .
V: TRBV9
CDR3: CASSVTKSGSSYNEQFF
DNA: TGTGCCAGCAGCGTAACAAAGAGCGGGAGTTCCTACAATGAGCAGTTCTTC

J: TRBJ1-2
D: .
size: .
V: TRBV5-1
CDR3: CASSFTGNAYGYTF
DNA: TGCGCCAGCAGCTTCACAGGAAATGCCTATGGCTACACCTTC

J: TRBJ2-5
D: TRBD2
size: .
V: TRBV10-2
CDR3: CASSDITSGRALETQYF
DNA: TGCGCCAGCAGTGATATTACTAGCGGGAGGGCCTTGGAGACCCAGTACTTC

J: TRBJ1-5
D: TRBD1
size: .
V: TRBV15
CDR3: CATSRVGGRQPQHF
DNA: TGTGCCACCAGCAGAGTAGGGGGCAGACAGCCCCAGCATTTT

J: TRBJ1-1
D: TRBD1
size: .
V: TRBV5-1
CDR3: CASSRKGADTEAFF
DNA: TGCGCCAGCAGCCGCAAGGGGGCGGACACTGAAGCTTTCTTT

J: TRBJ2-3
D: TRBD1
size: .
V: TRBV6-2/TRBV6-3
CDR3: CASSLRRTGNTDTQYF
DNA: TGTGCCAGCAGTCTGCGCCGGACAGGGAACACAGATACGCAGTATTTT

J: TRBJ1-4
D: TRBD1
size: .
V: TRBV18
CDR3: CASSLNPGTGGEKLFF
DNA: TGTGCCAGCTCCCTAAACCCCGGGACAGGGGGCGAAAAACTGTTTTTT

J: TRBJ2-5
D: .
size: .
V: TRBV5-4
CDR3: CASSLWTVQETQYF
DNA: TGTGCCAGCAGCTTGTGGACAGTACAAGAGACCCAGTACTTC

J: TRBJ2-6
D: TRBD1
size: .
V: TRBV30
CDR3: CAWDRAGANVLTF
DNA: TGTGCCTGGGACAGGGCCGGGGCCAACGTCCTGACTTTC